These 18 T cell receptor beta chains came from one sample sequenced in a study of regulatory T cells in long-lasting Graves disease. Arm-PCR of CDR3 regions and iRepertoire HTBI primers were used to build TCR beta libraries. TCRdb passed the multiplex PCR reads through MiXCR, listing each CDR3 protein once. Counted here are around 450,000 distinct CDR3 sequences, roughly 21% occurring once; the ten biggest clones make up about 7%. Time point indicated: persistent/refractory GD, antithyroid drugs over 5 years with positive TRAb. The TCR library was made from RNA extracted from PBMCs. The specimen comprised peripheral blood mononuclear cells (PBMCs), sampled when the disease was refractory, from a patient treated with antithyroid drugs. Receptor source: a female donor with Graves disease.

This clonotype was detected ten times or more. This chain uses TRBV24-1 with TRBJ1-2, with TRBD1 matching over 8 bases. The CDR3 extends over 14 amino acids. Germline trimming cut 5 bases from V and 0 bases from J; bases unmatched to any gene: 1. Germline loops: CDR1 KGHDR, CDR2 SFDVKD. The CDR3 nucleotides read TGTGCCACCAGTGGGGACAGGTCTAACTATGGCTACACCTTC. It codes for CATSGDRSNYGYTF.

The chain combines TRBV19 with TRBJ1-4, with D possibly being TRBD1 (6 bases). Germline lookup yields CDR1 LNHDA and CDR2 SQIVND (reference sequence). The V end was cut by 6 bases, the J end by 12 bases, with 14 bases between. CDR3 size: 12 residues. In DNA form, the CDR3 reads TGTGCCAGTAGCTTGAACAGGGAGGAACTGTTTTTT. Translating gives CASSLNREELFF.

This clonotype was detected a few times. The rearrangement joins TRBV18 to TRBJ2-4; TRBD2 matches at 7 bases. This CDR3 comprises 16 residues. Trimming cost V 1 base and J 7 bases; bases outside gene matches: 10. Germline CDR1 and CDR2: KGHSH and LQKENI. The CDR3 bases are TGTGCCAGCTCACCACAAGGCGGGAGCGGCAGTAACATTCAGTACTTC. As protein: CASSPQGGSGSNIQYF. Supplemented by reference TRBV18 and TRBJ2-4, the full variable domain reads NAGVMQNPRHLVRRRGQEARLRCSPMKGHSHVYWYRQLPEEGLKFMVYLQKENIIDESGMPKERFSAEFPKEGPSILRIQQVVRGDSAAYFCASSPQGGSGSNIQYFGAGTRLSVL.

Comments on this clonotype: Its ends do not fully match the called genes, so a read error is possible. The chain joins TRBV5-1 to TRBJ2-5, with D perhaps assigned TRBD1 or TRBD2 (6 bases each). The germline V gene has CDR1 SGHRS and CDR2 YFSETQ. The CDR3 is made up of 17 amino acids. CDR3 coding DNA: TGTGCCAGCAGCAGATTCCTCGACAGGTTGCGGGGTGAGACCCAGTACTTC. Amino acids: CASSRFLDRLRGETQYF.

This chain uses TRBV19 with TRBJ2-2; 8 bases are a match to TRBD2. With V trimmed by 7 bases and J by 2 bases, 3 bases remained unmatched. The CDR3 spans 14 residues. Looked up from germline, CDR1 is LNHDA and CDR2 is SQIVND (reference sequence). This CDR3 is CASKTSVNTGELFF. Written as DNA, the CDR3 is TGTGCCAGTAAGACTAGCGTAAACACCGGGGAGCTGTTTTTT. The full variable domain, completed using reference TRBV19 and TRBJ2-2, is DGGITQSPKYLFRKEGQNVTLSCEQNLNHDAMYWYRQDPGQGLRLIYYSQIVNDFQKGDIAEGYSVSREKKESFPLTVTSAQKNPTAFYLCASKTSVNTGELFFGEGSRLTVL.

This clonotype was detected many times. The chain employs TRBV2 and TRBJ2-4; D gene ambiguous. The CDR3 has 15 residues. CDR1 and CDR2 (germline): SNHLY, FYNNEI. V dropped 6 bases and J dropped 6 bases, with 18 bases sitting between them. This CDR3 is CASSADPFVGNIQYF. DNA of the CDR3: TGTGCCAGCAGCGCAGACCCCTTTGTTGGAAACATTCAGTACTTC.

The chain uses TRBV14 and TRBJ1-1; D perhaps matches TRBD1 (6 bases). Germline lookup yields CDR1 SGHDN and CDR2 FVKESK. CDR3 length: 17 amino acids. V was clipped by 3 bases and J by 2 bases, with 19 bases between them. In DNA form, the CDR3 reads TGTGCCAGCAGCCATAAATGGGGGCGTTTTCCCAACACTGAAGCTTTCTTT. This translates into CASSHKWGRFPNTEAFF.

The chain carries TRBV19 and TRBJ1-2; D not resolved. The germline V and J ends were trimmed by 3 bases and 3 bases, with 14 bases remaining between them. The CDR3 length is 15 residues. Looked up from germline, CDR1 is LNHDA and CDR2 is SQIVND (reference sequence). CDR3 sequence: CASSIVQSPYYGYTF. For the CDR3, the DNA is TGTGCCAGTAGTATTGTTCAGTCCCCATACTATGGCTACACCTTC. Together with reference TRBV19 and TRBJ1-2, the CDR3 gives the full variable domain: DGGITQSPKYLFRKEGQNVTLSCEQNLNHDAMYWYRQDPGQGLRLIYYSQIVNDFQKGDIAEGYSVSREKKESFPLTVTSAQKNPTAFYLCASSIVQSPYYGYTFGSGTRLTVV.

With respect to this clonotype: A much bigger clone sits one base away, suggesting this may be a read error. This rearrangement joins TRBV2 to TRBJ1-1, with a possible D match to TRBD1 (6 bases). This CDR3 region has 13 residues. Trimming took 7 bases from V and 5 from J, leaving 14 bases between them. Germline lookup yields CDR1 SNHLY and CDR2 FYNNEI. CDR3 coding DNA: TGTGCCAGCAATGCAGGGGTAAGGACTGAAGCTTTCTTT. It encodes CASNAGVRTEAFF.

This clonotype was counted ten times or more. The chain is built from TRBV11-3 and TRBJ2-5; D could derive from TRBD1 or TRBD2 (5 bases each). This CDR3 region has 16 residues. The V end lost 1 base, the J end lost 5 bases, and 17 bases lay between the germline ends. Germline V gives CDR1 SGHNT, CDR2 YENEEA. The CDR3 nucleotides read TGTGCCAGCAGCTTAGGTTGGGACCCAGGATTCGAGACCCAGTACTTC. It translates to CASSLGWDPGFETQYF.

This clonotype was detected many times. This rearrangement joins TRBV28 to TRBJ1-6; 8 bases agree with TRBD1. The length of the CDR3 is 16 residues. Germline V gives CDR1 MDHEN, CDR2 SYDVKM. The trim removed 1 base at V and 8 bases at J, leaving 7 bases unmatched. CDR3 region: CASSLYVTGDHSPLHF. The DNA of the CDR3 is TGTGCCAGCAGTTTATACGTGACAGGGGACCATTCACCCCTCCACTTT.

This clonotype was seen a few times. The chain joins TRBV7-9 to TRBJ1-1; D is ambiguous. This CDR3 is 13 amino acids long. Germline loops: CDR1 SEHNR, CDR2 FQNEAQ (reference sequence). V dropped 1 base and J dropped 7 bases, with 10 bases sitting between them. CDR3 bases: TGTGCCAGCAGCTTAGGGAACAGTCTTGAAGCTTTCTTT. Amino acids: CASSLGNSLEAFF.

CDR3 in amino acids: CASSEGVARYEQYF. CDR3 in DNA: TGTGCCAGCAGTGAAGGTGTAGCTCGGTACGAGCAGTACTTC. V gene TRBV6-1 combines with J gene TRBJ2-7; D uncertain. CDR1 is MNHNS, CDR2 SASEGT, per germline. Deletions cut 1 base from V and 4 bases from J, with 11 bases between. The CDR3 loop spans 14 amino acids.

The chain links TRBV6-1 to TRBJ1-1; unclear D gene. Per the germline V gene, CDR1 is MNHNS and CDR2 is SASEGT. Trimming shortened V by 8 bases and J by 11 bases, and 21 bases separated the two germline ends. The CDR3 is 13 residues long. Here the CDR3 DNA reads TGTGCCAGCGGAACCGGGATTGGGATAATCGCTTTCTTT. It yields the protein CASGTGIGIIAFF.

The gene calls are TRBV10-3 and TRBJ1-2; TRBD1 might be the D (6 bases). From germline, CDR1 is ENHRY and CDR2 SYGVKD. The CDR3 length is 12 residues. V lost 11 bases to trimming and J lost 4 bases, with 14 bases between them. The CDR3 loop reads CAASTGTYGYTF. CDR3 coding DNA: TGTGCCGCGTCGACAGGAACCTATGGCTACACCTTC.

This clonotype was recorded many times. V usage is TRBV11-3 and J usage is TRBJ2-5, with unresolved D. The CDR3 consists of 15 residues. Germline CDR1 and CDR2: SGHNT and YENEEA. V dropped 4 bases and J dropped 5 bases, with 17 bases sitting between them. The CDR3 DNA sequence: TGTGCCAGCAGCTCGACACAACTCATGCTCGAGACCCAGTACTTC. Translating it yields CASSSTQLMLETQYF.

The chain is built from TRBV19 and TRBJ1-5, with 8 nucleotides matching TRBD1. This CDR3 region has 16 residues. V gave up 2 bases and J gave up 0 bases; unmatched junction bases: 3. Germline V gene sequence: CDR1 LNHDA, CDR2 SQIVND (reference sequence). Written as DNA, the CDR3 is TGTGCCAGTAGTATAACCACAGGGGGTAGCAATCAGCCCCAGCATTTT. It codes for CASSITTGGSNQPQHF.

This clonotype was observed a handful of times. The V and J genes are TRBV10-3 and TRBJ2-3; D ambiguous. Germline V gene lookup returns CDR1 ENHRY and CDR2 SYGVKD. V lost 5 bases to trimming and J lost 3 bases, with 15 bases between them. This CDR3 comprises 15 residues. The CDR3 nucleotides read TGTGCCATCAGTAAGGACGGCCGTAGTACAGATACGCAGTATTTT. It is translated as CAISKDGRSTDTQYF.